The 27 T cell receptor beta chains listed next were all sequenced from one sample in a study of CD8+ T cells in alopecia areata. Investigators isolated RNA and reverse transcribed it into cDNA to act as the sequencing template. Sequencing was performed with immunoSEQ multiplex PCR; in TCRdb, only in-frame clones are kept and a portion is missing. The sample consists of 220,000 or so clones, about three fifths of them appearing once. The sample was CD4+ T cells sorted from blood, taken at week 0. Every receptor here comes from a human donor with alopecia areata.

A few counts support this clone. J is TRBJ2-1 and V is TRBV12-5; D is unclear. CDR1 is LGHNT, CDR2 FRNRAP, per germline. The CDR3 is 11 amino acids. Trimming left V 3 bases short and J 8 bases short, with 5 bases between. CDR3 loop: CASGLRYEQFF. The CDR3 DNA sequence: TGTGCTAGTGGTTTACGCTATGAGCAGTTCTTC.

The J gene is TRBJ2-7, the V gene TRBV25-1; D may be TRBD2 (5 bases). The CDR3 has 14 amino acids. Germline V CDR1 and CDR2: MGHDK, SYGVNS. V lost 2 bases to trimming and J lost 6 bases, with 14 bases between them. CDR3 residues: CASSEIGGSVEQYF. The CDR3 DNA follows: TGTGCCAGCAGTGAAATTGGTGGGAGTGTCGAGCAGTACTTC.

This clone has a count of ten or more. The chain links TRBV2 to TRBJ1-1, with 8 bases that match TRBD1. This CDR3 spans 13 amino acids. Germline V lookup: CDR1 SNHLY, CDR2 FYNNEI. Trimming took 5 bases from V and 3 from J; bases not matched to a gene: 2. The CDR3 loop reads CASSQDRDTEAFF. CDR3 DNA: TGTGCCAGCAGTCAGGACAGGGACACTGAAGCTTTCTTT.

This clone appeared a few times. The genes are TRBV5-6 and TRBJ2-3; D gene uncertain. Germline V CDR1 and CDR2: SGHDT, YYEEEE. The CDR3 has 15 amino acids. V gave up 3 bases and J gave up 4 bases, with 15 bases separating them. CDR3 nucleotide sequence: TGTGCCAGCAGCTCCGGACGGGCAAGGGCAGATACGCAGTATTTT. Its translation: CASSSGRARADTQYF.

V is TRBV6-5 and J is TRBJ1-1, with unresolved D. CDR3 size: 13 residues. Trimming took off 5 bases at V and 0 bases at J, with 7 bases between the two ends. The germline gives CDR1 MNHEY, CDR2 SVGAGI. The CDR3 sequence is CASSPVLNTEAFF. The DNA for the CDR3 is TGTGCCAGCAGTCCGGTTCTGAACACTGAAGCTTTCTTT.

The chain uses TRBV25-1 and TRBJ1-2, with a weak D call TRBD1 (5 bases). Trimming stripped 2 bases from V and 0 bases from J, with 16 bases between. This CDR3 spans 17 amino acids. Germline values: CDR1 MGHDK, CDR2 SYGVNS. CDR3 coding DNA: TGTGCCAGCAGTGAACCCCCCGGGGGGGAAGCTAACTATGGCTACACCTTC. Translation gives CASSEPPGGEANYGYTF.

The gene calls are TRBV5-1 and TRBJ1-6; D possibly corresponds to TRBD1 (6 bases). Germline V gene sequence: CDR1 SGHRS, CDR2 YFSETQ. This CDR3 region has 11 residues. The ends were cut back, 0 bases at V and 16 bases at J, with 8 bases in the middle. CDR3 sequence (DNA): TGCGCCAGCAGCTTGGAAGGACAGCTCCACTTT. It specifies CASSLEGQLHF.

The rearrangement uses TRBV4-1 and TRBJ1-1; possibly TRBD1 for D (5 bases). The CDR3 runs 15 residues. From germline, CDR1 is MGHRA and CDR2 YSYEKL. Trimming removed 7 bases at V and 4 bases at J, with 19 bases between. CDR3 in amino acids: CASTRGWGNRTEAFF. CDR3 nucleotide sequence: TGCGCCAGCACCCGGGGGTGGGGGAACCGCACTGAAGCTTTCTTT.

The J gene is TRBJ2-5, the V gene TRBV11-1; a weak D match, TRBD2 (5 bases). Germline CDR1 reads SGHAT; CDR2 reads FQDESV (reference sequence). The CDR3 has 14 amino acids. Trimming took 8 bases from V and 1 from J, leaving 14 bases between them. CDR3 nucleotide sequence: TGTGCCAGCGGTACCTTCGGGATCCAAGAGACCCAGTACTTC. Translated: CASGTFGIQETQYF.

The CDR3 nucleotides are TGTGCCAGCACCAGCCCTGAGAGGACCATATATTTT. Translating gives CASTSPERTIYF. The rearrangement uses TRBV4-2 and TRBJ1-3; D not certain. The CDR3 contains 12 residues. Germline lookup yields CDR1 LGHNA and CDR2 YNFKEQ. V dropped 7 bases and J dropped 10 bases, with 14 bases sitting between them.

The CDR3 protein is CASSPSYTDTQYF. In nucleotides, the CDR3 is TGTGCCAGCAGCCCCTCATACACAGATACGCAGTATTTT. The rearrangement links TRBV11-2 to TRBJ2-3; no clear D. Germline CDR1 SGHAT, CDR2 FQNNGV. The CDR3 totals 13 residues. Deletions cut 5 bases from V and 2 bases from J, with 8 bases between.

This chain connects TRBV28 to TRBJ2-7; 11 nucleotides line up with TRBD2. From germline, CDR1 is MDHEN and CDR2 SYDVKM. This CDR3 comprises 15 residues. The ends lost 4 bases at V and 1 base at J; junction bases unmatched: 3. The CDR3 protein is CASSSGTSGSYEQYF. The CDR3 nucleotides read TGTGCCAGCAGTTCCGGGACTAGCGGTTCCTACGAGCAGTACTTC.

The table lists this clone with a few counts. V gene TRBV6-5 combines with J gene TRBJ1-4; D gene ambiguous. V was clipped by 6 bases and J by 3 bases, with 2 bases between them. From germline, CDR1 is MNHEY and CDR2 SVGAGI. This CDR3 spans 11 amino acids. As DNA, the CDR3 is TGTGCCAGCAGAGCTAATGAAAAACTGTTTTTT. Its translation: CASRANEKLFF.

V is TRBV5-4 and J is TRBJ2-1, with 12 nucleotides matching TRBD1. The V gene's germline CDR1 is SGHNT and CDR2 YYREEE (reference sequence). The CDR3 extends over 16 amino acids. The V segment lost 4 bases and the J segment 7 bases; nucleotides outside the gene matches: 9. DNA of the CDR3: TGTGCCAGCAGCCTGGGGGGGACAGGGGGCAGAAATGAGCAGTTCTTC. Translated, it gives CASSLGGTGGRNEQFF.

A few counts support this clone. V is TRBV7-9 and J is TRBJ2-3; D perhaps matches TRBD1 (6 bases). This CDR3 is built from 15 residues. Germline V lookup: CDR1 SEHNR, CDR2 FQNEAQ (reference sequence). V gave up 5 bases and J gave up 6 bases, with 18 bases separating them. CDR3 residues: CASSPNIARGDTQYF. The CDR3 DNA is TGTGCCAGCAGCCCCAACATCGCTAGGGGGGATACGCAGTATTTT.

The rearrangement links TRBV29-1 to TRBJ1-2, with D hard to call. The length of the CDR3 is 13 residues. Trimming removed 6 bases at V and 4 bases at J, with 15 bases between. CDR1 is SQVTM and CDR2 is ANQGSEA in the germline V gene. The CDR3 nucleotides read TGCAGCGTAGGCTCGGACGGGATCTATGGCTACACCTTC. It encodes CSVGSDGIYGYTF.

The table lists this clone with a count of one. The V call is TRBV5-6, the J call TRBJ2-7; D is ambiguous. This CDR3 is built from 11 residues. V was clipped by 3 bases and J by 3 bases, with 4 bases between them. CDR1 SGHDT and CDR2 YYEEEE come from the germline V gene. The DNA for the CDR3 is TGTGCCAGCAGCTCGGTCTACGAGCAGTACTTC. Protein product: CASSSVYEQYF.

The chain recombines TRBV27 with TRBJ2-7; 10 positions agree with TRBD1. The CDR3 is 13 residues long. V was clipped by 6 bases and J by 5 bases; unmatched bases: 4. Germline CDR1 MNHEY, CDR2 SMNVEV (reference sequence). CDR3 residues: CASRRTGGHEQYF. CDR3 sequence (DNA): TGTGCCAGCAGAAGGACAGGGGGACACGAGCAGTACTTC.

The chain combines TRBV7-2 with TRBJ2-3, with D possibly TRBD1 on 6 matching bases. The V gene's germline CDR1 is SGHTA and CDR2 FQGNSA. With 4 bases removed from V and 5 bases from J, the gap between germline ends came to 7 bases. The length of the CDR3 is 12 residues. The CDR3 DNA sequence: TGTGCCAGCAGCTCGACAGGAGATACGCAGTATTTT. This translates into CASSSTGDTQYF.

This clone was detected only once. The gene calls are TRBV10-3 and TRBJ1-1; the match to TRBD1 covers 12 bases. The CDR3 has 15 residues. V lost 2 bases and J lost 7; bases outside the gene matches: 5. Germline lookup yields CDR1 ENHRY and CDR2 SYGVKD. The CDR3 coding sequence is TGTGCCATCAGTGAGAGGGACAGGGGGCCCCTTGAAGCTTTCTTT. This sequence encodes CAISERDRGPLEAFF.

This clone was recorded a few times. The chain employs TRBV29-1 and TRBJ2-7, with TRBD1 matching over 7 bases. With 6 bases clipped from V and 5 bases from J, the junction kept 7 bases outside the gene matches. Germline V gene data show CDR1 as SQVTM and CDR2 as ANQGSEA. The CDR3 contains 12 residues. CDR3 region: CSVTGKRDEQYF. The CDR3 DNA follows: TGCAGCGTGACAGGGAAGAGGGACGAGCAGTACTTC.

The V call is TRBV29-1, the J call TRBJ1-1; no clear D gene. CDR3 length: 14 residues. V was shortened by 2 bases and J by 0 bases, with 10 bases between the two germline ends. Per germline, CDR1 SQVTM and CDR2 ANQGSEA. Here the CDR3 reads CSVEMGYLNTEAFF. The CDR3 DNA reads TGCAGCGTTGAAATGGGGTACCTGAACACTGAAGCTTTCTTT.

The CDR3 reads CASSDGPAGRGEQYF. The CDR3 DNA sequence: TGTGCCAGCAGTGACGGGCCCGCGGGGAGAGGAGAGCAGTACTTC. The rearrangement links TRBV2 to TRBJ2-7; TRBD2 is a possible D gene (6 bases). Germline V gives CDR1 SNHLY, CDR2 FYNNEI. V was trimmed by 3 bases and J by 7 bases, leaving 19 bases between them. This CDR3 is 15 amino acids long.

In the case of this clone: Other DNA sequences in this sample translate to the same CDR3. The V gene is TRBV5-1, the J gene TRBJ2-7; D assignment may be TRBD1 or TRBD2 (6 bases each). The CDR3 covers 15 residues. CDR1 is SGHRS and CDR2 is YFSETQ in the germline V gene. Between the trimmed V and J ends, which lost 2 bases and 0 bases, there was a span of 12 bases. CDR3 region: CASSFSRGGSYEQYF. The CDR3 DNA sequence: TGCGCCAGCAGCTTCTCCAGGGGAGGCTCCTACGAGCAGTACTTC.

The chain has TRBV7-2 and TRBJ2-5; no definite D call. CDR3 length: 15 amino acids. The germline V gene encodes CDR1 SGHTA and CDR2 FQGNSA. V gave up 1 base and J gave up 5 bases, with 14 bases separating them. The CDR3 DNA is TGTGCCAGCAGCTTAGTGGTGGACCCGATCGAGACCCAGTACTTC. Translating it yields CASSLVVDPIETQYF.

CDR3 in amino acids: CASNTGPTNQPQHF. The CDR3 nucleotides are TGTGCCAGCAACACGGGACCGACCAATCAGCCCCAGCATTTT. V and J are TRBV28 and TRBJ1-5, with D possibly matching TRBD1 (5 bases). Germline lookup yields CDR1 MDHEN and CDR2 SYDVKM. The CDR3 is made up of 14 amino acids. V gave up 7 bases and J gave up 3 bases, with 13 bases separating them.

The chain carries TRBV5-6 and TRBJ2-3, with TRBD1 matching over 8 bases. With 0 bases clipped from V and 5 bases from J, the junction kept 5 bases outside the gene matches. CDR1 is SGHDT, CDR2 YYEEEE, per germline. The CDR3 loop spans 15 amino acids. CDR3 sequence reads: CASSLGQGTGDTQYF. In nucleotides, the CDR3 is TGTGCCAGCAGCTTGGGACAGGGGACGGGAGATACGCAGTATTTT.